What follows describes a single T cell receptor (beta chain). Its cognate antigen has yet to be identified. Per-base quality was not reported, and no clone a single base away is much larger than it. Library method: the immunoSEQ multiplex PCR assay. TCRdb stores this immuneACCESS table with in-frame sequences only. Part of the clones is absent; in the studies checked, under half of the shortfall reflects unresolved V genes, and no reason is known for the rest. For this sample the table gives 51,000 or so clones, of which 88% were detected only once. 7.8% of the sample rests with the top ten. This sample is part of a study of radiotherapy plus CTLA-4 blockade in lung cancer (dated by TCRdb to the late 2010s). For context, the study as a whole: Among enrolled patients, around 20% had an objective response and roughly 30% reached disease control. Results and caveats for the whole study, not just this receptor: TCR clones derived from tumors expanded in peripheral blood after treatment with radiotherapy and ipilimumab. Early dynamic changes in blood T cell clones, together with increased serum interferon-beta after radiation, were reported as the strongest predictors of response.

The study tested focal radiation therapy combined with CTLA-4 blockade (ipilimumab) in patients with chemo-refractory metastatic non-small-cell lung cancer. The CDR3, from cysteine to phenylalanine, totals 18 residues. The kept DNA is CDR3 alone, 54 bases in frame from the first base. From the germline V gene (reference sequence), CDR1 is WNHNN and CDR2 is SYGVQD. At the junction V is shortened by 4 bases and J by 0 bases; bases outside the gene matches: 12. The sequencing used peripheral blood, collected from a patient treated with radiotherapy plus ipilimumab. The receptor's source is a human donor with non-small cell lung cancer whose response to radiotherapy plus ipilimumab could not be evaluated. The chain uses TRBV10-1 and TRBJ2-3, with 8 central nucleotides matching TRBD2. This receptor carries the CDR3 CASSVSSGGSSSTDTQYF. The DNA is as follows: TGCGCCAGCAGTGTGTCCAGCGGGGGTTCATCTAGCACAGATACGCAGTATTTT.